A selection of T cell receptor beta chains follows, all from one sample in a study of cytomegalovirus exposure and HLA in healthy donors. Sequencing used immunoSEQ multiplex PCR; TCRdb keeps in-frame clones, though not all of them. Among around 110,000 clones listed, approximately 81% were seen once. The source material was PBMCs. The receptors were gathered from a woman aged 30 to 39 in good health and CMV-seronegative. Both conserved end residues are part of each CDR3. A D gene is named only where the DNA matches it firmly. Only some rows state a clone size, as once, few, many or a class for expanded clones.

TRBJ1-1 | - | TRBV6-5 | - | CASRRELSPNTEAFF | TGTGCCAGCAGGCGGGAGCTATCCCCGAACACTGAAGCTTTCTTT
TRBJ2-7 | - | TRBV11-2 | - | CASSLEGGTTYEQYF | TGTGCCAGCAGCTTGGAGGGGGGGACAACCTACGAGCAGTACTTC
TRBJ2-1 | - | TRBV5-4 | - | CASSLTGNGEQFF | TGTGCCAGCAGCTTGACCGGGAACGGTGAGCAGTTCTTC
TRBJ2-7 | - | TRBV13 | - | CASSLSSLGEQYF | TGTGCCAGCAGCTTAAGCTCACTAGGGGAGCAGTACTTC
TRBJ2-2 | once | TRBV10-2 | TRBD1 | CASGDRAAGELFF | TGCGCCAGCGGGGACAGGGCGGCCGGGGAGCTGTTTTTT
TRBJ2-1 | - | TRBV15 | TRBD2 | CATSSGQLAGGGNEQFF | TGTGCCACCAGCAGCGGCCAACTAGCGGGAGGGGGGAATGAGCAGTTCTTC
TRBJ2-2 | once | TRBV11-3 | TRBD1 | CASSPGQGFQGELFF | TGTGCCAGCAGCCCGGGACAGGGGTTCCAAGGGGAGCTGTTTTTT
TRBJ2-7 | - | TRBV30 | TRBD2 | CAWSGSGRFSYEQYF | TGTGCCTGGAGTGGCAGCGGGAGGTTCTCCTACGAGCAGTACTTC
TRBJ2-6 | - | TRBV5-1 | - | CASSIGTGSGANVLTF | TGCGCCAGCAGCATCGGGACTGGCTCTGGGGCCAACGTCCTGACTTTC
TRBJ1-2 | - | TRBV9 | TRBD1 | CASSVVETGARGYTF | TGTGCCAGCAGCGTAGTTGAGACAGGGGCGAGAGGCTACACCTTC
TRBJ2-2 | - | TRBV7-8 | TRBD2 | CASSPPRGESGELFF | TGTGCCAGCAGCCCCCCTCGGGGGGAGTCCGGGGAGCTGTTTTTT
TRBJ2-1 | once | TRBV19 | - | CASSTEKAGNEQFF | TGTGCCAGTAGTACCGAAAAGGCAGGCAATGAGCAGTTCTTC
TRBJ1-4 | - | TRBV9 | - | CASSFRGLLNEKLFF | TGTGCCAGCAGCTTTAGGGGTCTTCTTAATGAAAAACTGTTTTTT
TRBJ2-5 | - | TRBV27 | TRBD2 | CATSRTSGETQYF | TGTGCCACCTCCCGGACTAGCGGGGAGACCCAGTACTTC
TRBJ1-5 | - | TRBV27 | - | CASARAGAVYQPQHF | TGTGCCAGCGCGAGGGCGGGGGCGGTTTATCAGCCCCAGCATTTT
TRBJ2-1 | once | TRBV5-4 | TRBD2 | CASSLWTSADEQFF | TGTGCCAGCAGCCTTTGGACTAGCGCCGATGAGCAGTTCTTC
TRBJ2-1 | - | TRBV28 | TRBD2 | CASSPGVAGSYNEQFF | TGTGCCAGCAGCCCAGGCGTAGCGGGAAGCTACAATGAGCAGTTCTTC
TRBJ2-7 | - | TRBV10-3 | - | CAISENRDEQYF | TGTGCCATCAGTGAGAACCGAGACGAGCAGTACTTC
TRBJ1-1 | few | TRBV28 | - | CASQVGSTEAFF | TGTGCCAGCCAGGTGGGGAGCACTGAAGCTTTCTTT
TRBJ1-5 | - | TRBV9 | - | CASSQHTNQPQHF | TGTGCCAGCAGCCAACACACCAATCAGCCCCAGCATTTT
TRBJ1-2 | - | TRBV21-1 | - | CASSTLGQGAPANYGYTF | TGTGCCAGCAGCACCCTTGGACAGGGGGCACCGGCTAACTATGGCTACACCTTC
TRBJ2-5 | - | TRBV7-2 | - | CASSLDTGAETQYF | TGTGCCAGCAGCTTAGATACCGGAGCCGAGACCCAGTACTTC
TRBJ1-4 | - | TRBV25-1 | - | CASSEIQGTNEKLFF | TGTGCCAGCAGTGAAATACAGGGAACTAATGAAAAACTGTTTTTT
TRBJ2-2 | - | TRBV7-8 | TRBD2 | CASSLVLPSGRPRAGELFF | TGTGCCAGCAGCTTAGTCCTGCCTAGCGGGAGGCCCAGGGCCGGGGAGCTGTTTTTT
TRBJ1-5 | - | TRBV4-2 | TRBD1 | CASSQFLGTGGRQPQHF | TGTGCCAGCAGCCAATTTCTGGGGACAGGGGGAAGACAGCCCCAGCATTTT
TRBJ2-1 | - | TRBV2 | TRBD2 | CASSSSGSSYNEQFF | TGTGCCAGCAGTTCTAGCGGGAGCTCCTACAATGAGCAGTTCTTC
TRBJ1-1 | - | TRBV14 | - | CASSHLVRGETEAFF | TGTGCCAGCAGCCACCTCGTGAGAGGAGAGACTGAAGCTTTCTTT
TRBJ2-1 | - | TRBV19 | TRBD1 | CASSNTGQDEQFF | TGTGCCAGTAGTAATACCGGACAGGATGAGCAGTTCTTC
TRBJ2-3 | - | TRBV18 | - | CASSPKPGGTDTQYF | TGTGCCAGCTCACCTAAACCAGGGGGCACAGATACGCAGTATTTT